This T cell receptor beta chain was sequenced in a study of long-term antiretroviral therapy in people with HIV. The wider study: Earliest sampling preceded the 2015 immediate-ART recommendation by about a decade.

V dropped 5 bases and J dropped 5; count of bases not matched to a gene: 5. The CDR3 contains 14 residues. CDR1 and CDR2 from the germline V gene are SGHVS and FNYEAQ. Assay version v3.0 of immunoSEQ was used, and it was run at survey level. The target of sequencing was about 40,000-50,000 T-cell genomes per sample. Libraries were prepared by immunoSEQ multiplex PCR; TCRdb keeps only in-frame clonotypes and omits some of them. The data show approximately 19,000 clones, with over 75% seen just once and 3% to 4% held by the top ten. It was in the United States that all participants with HIV were treated.

The chain has TRBV7-6 and TRBJ2-7; the match to TRBD1 covers 11 bases. The TCR sequence derives from a woman between 50 and 59 years old with HIV. Sequenced material: unsorted PBMCs, taken approximately 2.5 years after starting antiretroviral therapy. The CDR3 here is CASSLRTGGHEQYF. The CDR3, as DNA: TGTGCCAGCAGCCTCAGGACAGGGGGCCACGAGCAGTACTTC.